These T cell receptor beta chains were read from a single sample in a study of cytomegalovirus exposure and HLA in healthy donors. Sequencing was performed with immunoSEQ multiplex PCR; in TCRdb, only in-frame clones are kept and a portion is missing. The profile covers under 200,000 clones, with roughly 79% appearing a single time and less than 15% taken by the ten largest. The sample consisted of PBMCs. The receptor source for this set is a woman aged 50 to 60 in good health and CMV-seronegative. The CDR3 runs from the conserved cysteine through the conserved F or W. D genes are given only for firm matches. Part of the rows lack a size; the others show once, few, many or a class for expanded clones.

V gene: TRBV6-6
clone size: -
D gene: TRBD1
J gene: TRBJ2-7
CDR3 protein: CASSVGQETHEQYF
CDR3 DNA: TGTGCCAGCAGTGTCGGACAGGAAACCCACGAGCAGTACTTC

V gene: TRBV7-8
clone size: -
D gene: TRBD1
J gene: TRBJ2-7
CDR3 protein: CASSSPWDRATSYEQYF
CDR3 DNA: TGTGCCAGCAGCTCTCCTTGGGACAGGGCCACCTCCTACGAGCAGTACTTC

V gene: TRBV7-9
clone size: -
D gene: -
J gene: TRBJ2-1
CDR3 protein: CASSSAGSSEFNEQFF
CDR3 DNA: TGTGCCAGCAGCTCCGCAGGGTCGAGTGAATTCAATGAGCAGTTCTTC

V gene: TRBV5-1
clone size: -
D gene: -
J gene: TRBJ2-5
CDR3 protein: CASSLGRLEETQYF
CDR3 DNA: TGCGCCAGCAGCTTGGGTCGACTAGAAGAGACCCAGTACTTC

V gene: TRBV6-1
clone size: few
D gene: -
J gene: TRBJ1-5
CDR3 protein: CASSEMGGVGDQPQHF
CDR3 DNA: TGTGCCAGCAGTGAAATGGGCGGGGTGGGGGATCAGCCCCAGCATTTT

V gene: TRBV10-1
clone size: -
D gene: -
J gene: TRBJ2-1
CDR3 protein: CASSEIVRRDDYNEQFF
CDR3 DNA: TGCGCCAGCAGTGAGATAGTCAGGCGGGATGACTACAATGAGCAGTTCTTC

V gene: TRBV28
clone size: -
D gene: TRBD2
J gene: TRBJ2-7
CDR3 protein: CASTSGIYEQYF
CDR3 DNA: TGTGCCAGCACTAGCGGGATATACGAGCAGTACTTC

V gene: TRBV2
clone size: once
D gene: TRBD1
J gene: TRBJ1-2
CDR3 protein: CASSRQGAGGYTF
CDR3 DNA: TGTGCCAGCAGTCGACAGGGGGCCGGGGGCTACACCTTC

V gene: TRBV5-1
clone size: -
D gene: -
J gene: TRBJ1-2
CDR3 protein: CASSLTGRTDYYTF
CDR3 DNA: TGCGCCAGCAGCTTGACCGGACGGACGGACTACTACACCTTC

V gene: TRBV6-1
clone size: -
D gene: -
J gene: TRBJ1-2
CDR3 protein: CASSESGGSFYGYTF
CDR3 DNA: TGTGCCAGCAGTGAATCGGGGGGATCATTCTATGGCTACACCTTC

V gene: TRBV7-9
clone size: -
D gene: -
J gene: TRBJ1-4
CDR3 protein: CASSYSGRSDEKLFF
CDR3 DNA: TGTGCCAGCAGCTATAGCGGGAGAAGCGATGAAAAACTGTTTTTT

V gene: TRBV7-3
clone size: -
D gene: -
J gene: TRBJ2-3
CDR3 protein: CASSLAGALTDTQYF
CDR3 DNA: TGTGCCAGCAGCTTAGCGGGGGCCCTCACAGATACGCAGTATTTT

V gene: TRBV6-1
clone size: -
D gene: TRBD1
J gene: TRBJ1-5
CDR3 protein: CASSDRAHQPQHF
CDR3 DNA: TGTGCCAGCAGCGACAGGGCCCATCAGCCCCAGCATTTT

V gene: TRBV7-8
clone size: once
D gene: -
J gene: TRBJ2-1
CDR3 protein: CASSLERTSYNEQFF
CDR3 DNA: TGTGCCAGCAGCCTGGAGAGGACTTCCTACAATGAGCAGTTCTTC

V gene: TRBV19
clone size: -
D gene: -
J gene: TRBJ1-5
CDR3 protein: CASSIDRAGRGQPQHF
CDR3 DNA: TGTGCCAGTAGTATAGATAGGGCAGGGAGGGGTCAGCCCCAGCATTTT

V gene: TRBV6-4
clone size: -
D gene: TRBD2
J gene: TRBJ2-3
CDR3 protein: CASSEPGLAGGPIVGDTQYF
CDR3 DNA: TGTGCCAGCAGTGAACCGGGACTAGCGGGAGGGCCGATTGTGGGAGATACGCAGTATTTT

V gene: TRBV7-2
clone size: -
D gene: -
J gene: TRBJ2-3
CDR3 protein: CASSPGGGPSTDTQYF
CDR3 DNA: TGTGCCAGCAGCCCTGGGGGCGGTCCTAGCACAGATACGCAGTATTTT

V gene: TRBV28
clone size: -
D gene: TRBD1
J gene: TRBJ1-2
CDR3 protein: CASRDSDYGYTF
CDR3 DNA: TGTGCCAGCCGGGACAGTGATTATGGCTACACCTTC

V gene: TRBV18
clone size: -
D gene: -
J gene: TRBJ2-7
CDR3 protein: CARPRTTAPYEQYF
CDR3 DNA: TGTGCCAGACCTCGGACTACAGCCCCCTACGAGCAGTACTTC

V gene: TRBV30
clone size: -
D gene: -
J gene: TRBJ1-1
CDR3 protein: CAWSALLNWGRTEAFF
CDR3 DNA: TGTGCCTGGAGTGCCCTGTTAAACTGGGGGCGGACTGAAGCTTTCTTT

V gene: TRBV12-5
clone size: few
D gene: -
J gene: TRBJ2-5
CDR3 protein: CASGLGVQETQYF
CDR3 DNA: TGTGCTAGTGGTTTGGGAGTCCAAGAGACCCAGTACTTC

V gene: TRBV2
clone size: once
D gene: -
J gene: TRBJ2-1
CDR3 protein: CASSEFTGSNEQFF
CDR3 DNA: TGTGCCAGCAGTGAATTTACAGGTAGCAATGAGCAGTTCTTC

V gene: TRBV5-4
clone size: -
D gene: TRBD1
J gene: TRBJ1-1
CDR3 protein: CASSLTQGSTEAFF
CDR3 DNA: TGTGCCAGCAGCTTGACACAGGGGAGCACTGAAGCTTTCTTT

V gene: TRBV28
clone size: -
D gene: -
J gene: TRBJ1-1
CDR3 protein: CASSQDNKREAFF
CDR3 DNA: TGTGCCAGCAGTCAAGACAACAAACGGGAAGCTTTCTTT

V gene: TRBV5-1
clone size: -
D gene: -
J gene: TRBJ2-2
CDR3 protein: CASTEVTGELFF
CDR3 DNA: TGCGCCAGCACAGAAGTCACCGGGGAGCTGTTTTTT

V gene: TRBV4-2
clone size: -
D gene: -
J gene: TRBJ2-7
CDR3 protein: CASSQDQTRNEQYF
CDR3 DNA: TGTGCCAGCAGCCAAGATCAAACGAGAAATGAGCAGTACTTC

V gene: TRBV9
clone size: medium-sized
D gene: -
J gene: TRBJ1-1
CDR3 protein: CASSATGLGEAFF
CDR3 DNA: TGTGCCAGCAGCGCCACAGGGCTCGGAGAAGCTTTCTTT

V gene: TRBV11-2
clone size: -
D gene: -
J gene: TRBJ2-5
CDR3 protein: CASSRNGPQETQYF
CDR3 DNA: TGTGCCAGCAGCCGTAATGGGCCTCAAGAGACCCAGTACTTC

V gene: TRBV7-9
clone size: -
D gene: TRBD2
J gene: TRBJ2-1
CDR3 protein: CASSPAGGSEQFF
CDR3 DNA: TGTGCCAGCAGTCCCGCGGGAGGGAGTGAGCAGTTCTTC

V gene: TRBV19
clone size: -
D gene: -
J gene: TRBJ2-5
CDR3 protein: CASSIDISSREETQYF
CDR3 DNA: TGTGCCAGTAGTATAGATATTTCGTCACGGGAAGAGACCCAGTACTTC

V gene: TRBV6-5
clone size: -
D gene: -
J gene: TRBJ1-6
CDR3 protein: CASSRTRQPYSPLHF
CDR3 DNA: TGTGCCAGCAGTCGCACCCGACAGCCTTATTCACCCCTCCACTTT

V gene: TRBV28
clone size: -
D gene: -
J gene: TRBJ2-1
CDR3 protein: CASSSTTESYNEQFF
CDR3 DNA: TGTGCCAGCAGTTCAACTACCGAGTCCTACAATGAGCAGTTCTTC

V gene: TRBV29-1
clone size: -
D gene: TRBD1
J gene: TRBJ2-3
CDR3 protein: CSVRRTGGADSTDTQYF
CDR3 DNA: TGCAGCGTTCGAAGGACAGGGGGCGCCGATAGTACAGATACGCAGTATTTT

V gene: TRBV28
clone size: -
D gene: -
J gene: TRBJ2-1
CDR3 protein: CALGAYNEQFF
CDR3 DNA: TGTGCCCTGGGGGCGTACAATGAGCAGTTCTTC

V gene: TRBV6-1
clone size: -
D gene: -
J gene: TRBJ1-1
CDR3 protein: CASSPDRTEAFF
CDR3 DNA: TGTGCCAGCAGTCCCGACAGGACTGAAGCTTTCTTT

V gene: TRBV15
clone size: few
D gene: TRBD2
J gene: TRBJ2-1
CDR3 protein: CATSRAASGSHEQFF
CDR3 DNA: TGTGCCACCAGCAGAGCGGCTAGCGGGAGCCATGAGCAGTTCTTC

V gene: TRBV25-1
clone size: -
D gene: -
J gene: TRBJ1-4
CDR3 protein: CASSDTGGATNEKLFF
CDR3 DNA: TGTGCCAGCAGTGATACCGGGGGGGCGACTAATGAAAAACTGTTTTTT

V gene: TRBV6-1
clone size: once
D gene: -
J gene: TRBJ1-2
CDR3 protein: CASSEPGIGGYTF
CDR3 DNA: TGTGCCAGCAGTGAACCCGGGATCGGTGGCTACACCTTC

V gene: TRBV28
clone size: -
D gene: -
J gene: TRBJ2-7
CDR3 protein: CASSLSSGTYEQYF
CDR3 DNA: TGTGCCAGCAGTTTGTCGAGCGGTACCTACGAGCAGTACTTC

V gene: TRBV29-1
clone size: -
D gene: -
J gene: TRBJ2-7
CDR3 protein: CSVARGPYEQYF
CDR3 DNA: TGCAGCGTTGCCCGCGGCCCCTACGAGCAGTACTTC

V gene: TRBV28
clone size: -
D gene: TRBD1
J gene: TRBJ1-1
CDR3 protein: CASSPQGQGSGSEAFF
CDR3 DNA: TGTGCCAGCAGTCCGCAGGGACAGGGGTCGGGTTCTGAAGCTTTCTTT

V gene: TRBV7-8
clone size: -
D gene: -
J gene: TRBJ1-1
CDR3 protein: CASSFNRQERAFF
CDR3 DNA: TGTGCCAGCAGCTTCAACCGACAGGAGCGAGCTTTCTTT

V gene: TRBV4-3
clone size: -
D gene: TRBD2
J gene: TRBJ2-5
CDR3 protein: CASSQGIGRAEETQYF
CDR3 DNA: TGCGCCAGCAGCCAAGGTATCGGGAGGGCCGAAGAGACCCAGTACTTC

V gene: TRBV18
clone size: -
D gene: -
J gene: TRBJ1-4
CDR3 protein: CASSPPGGVGEKLFF
CDR3 DNA: TGTGCCAGCTCACCACCGGGGGGGGTCGGCGAAAAACTGTTTTTT

V gene: TRBV25-1
clone size: -
D gene: TRBD1
J gene: TRBJ2-5
CDR3 protein: CASSEGLWDRGEETQYF
CDR3 DNA: TGTGCCAGCAGTGAAGGCTTATGGGACAGGGGCGAAGAGACTCAGTACTTC

V gene: TRBV30
clone size: -
D gene: -
J gene: TRBJ1-1
CDR3 protein: CAWSATNTEAFF
CDR3 DNA: TGTGCCTGGAGCGCTACTAACACTGAAGCTTTCTTT